These 22 T cell receptor beta chains share one sample of origin, sequenced in a study of blood T cell repertoires in COVID-19 (dated by TCRdb to 2020 to 2021). Libraries were made using the immunoSEQ multiplex PCR assay. In TCRdb, the immuneACCESS table is reduced to in-frame sequences with V and J assigned. These tables do not hold every clone; where another copy was compared, an unresolved V gene accounts for under half, and the others remain unexplained. This sample has more than 400,000 clones in its table, and approximately 85% of those were observed once. The ten largest clones take up approximately 2.9% of the sample. Sequences were obtained from peripheral blood. These receptors all stem from a human donor in a cohort sampled during active COVID-19.

This rearrangement joins TRBV11-1 to TRBJ2-5; weak D call: TRBD2 (6 bases). Germline V gives CDR1 SGHAT, CDR2 FQDESV (reference sequence). The CDR3 has 16 amino acids. V lost 2 bases and J 6 bases, leaving 19 bases between the germline ends. CDR3 loop: CASSLYTSQRRKTQYF. The DNA for the CDR3 is TGTGCCAGCAGCTTATACACTAGCCAGCGTCGGAAGACCCAGTACTTC.

This clone has a single count. The V call is TRBV21-1, the J call TRBJ2-7; TRBD2, the table's D call, was not compared with the DNA. TRBV21-1 is designated a pseudogene. The CDR3 length is 15 residues. CDR3 residues: CASSKGEGRSYEQYF. The CDR3 nucleotides are TGTGCCAGCAGCAAAGGTGAGGGCCGCTCCTACGAGCAGTACTTC.

In this sample, this clone turned up once. The rearrangement uses TRBV7-6 and TRBJ1-4; TRBD1 matches at 9 bases. V shed 6 bases and J 9 bases; nucleotides not matched to a gene: 5. Germline loops: CDR1 SGHVS, CDR2 FNYEAQ. The CDR3 runs to 13 residues. CDR3 nucleotide sequence: TGTGCCAGCAGTCCTGGGACAGGGAAAAAACTGTTTTTT. This encodes CASSPGTGKKLFF.

A note on this clone: Other nucleotide sequences in the sample specify the same CDR3. J is TRBJ2-2 and V is TRBV30, with a weak D call TRBD2 (6 bases). The V gene lost 3 bases and the J gene lost 1 base, with 9 bases spanning the gap. The CDR3 covers 14 residues. Germline V gene data show CDR1 as GTSNPN and CDR2 as SVGIG (reference sequence). The CDR3 DNA is TGTGCCTGGAGGGGGACTTTGAACACCGGGGAGCTGTTTTTT. It translates to CAWRGTLNTGELFF.

This clone was seen only a few times. V usage is TRBV14 and J usage is TRBJ1-2; D is possibly TRBD1 (6 bases). The length of the CDR3 is 13 residues. Germline V gene lookup returns CDR1 SGHDN and CDR2 FVKESK. Trimming stripped 2 bases from V and 9 bases from J, with 13 bases between. The CDR3 sequence is CASSQNRDTRYTF. The CDR3 nucleotides are TGTGCCAGCAGCCAAAACCGGGACACTCGCTACACCTTC.

The gene calls are TRBV3-1 (or the pseudogene TRBV3-2) and TRBJ1-2, with D possibly TRBD1 on 6 matching bases. In germline, CDR1 is LGHDT, CDR2 YNNKEL (reference sequence). The ends were cut back, 1 base at V and 8 bases at J, with 11 bases in the middle. This CDR3 comprises 13 residues. The CDR3 bases are TGTGCCAGCAGCCAAGCGAAGGGGGAAGGCTACACCTTC. Translation gives CASSQAKGEGYTF.

This clone was observed a few times. This sequence joins TRBV25-1 and TRBJ2-5, with D perhaps TRBD1 (7 bases). CDR1 and CDR2 (germline): MGHDK, SYGVNS. The CDR3 is 17 residues long. Trimming took 1 base from V and 8 from J, leaving 23 bases between them. CDR3 sequence: CASSELGRGWSGDTQYF. DNA of the CDR3: TGTGCCAGCAGTGAATTGGGCAGGGGGTGGTCGGGGGATACCCAGTACTTC. The full variable domain, its missing parts supplied by reference TRBV25-1 and TRBJ2-5, is EADIYQTPRYLVIGTGKKITLECSQTMGHDKMYWYQQDPGMELHLIHYSYGVNSTEKGDLSSESTVSRIRTEHFPLTLESARPSHTSQYLCASSELGRGWSGDTQYFGPGTRLLVL.

The chain combines TRBV7-9 with TRBJ2-1; maybe TRBD1 (5 bases). The CDR3 sequence is 15 residues long. The ends were cut back, 3 bases at V and 7 bases at J, with 16 bases in the middle. Germline CDR1 SEHNR, CDR2 FQNEAQ (reference sequence). The CDR3 DNA reads TGTGCCAGCAGCTTGCAGGGCGTTCAAGGAAATGAGCAGTTCTTC. Translated, it gives CASSLQGVQGNEQFF.

The rearrangement links TRBV30 to TRBJ1-2; 11 nucleotides agree with TRBD1. CDR3 length equals 13 residues. Germline loops: CDR1 GTSNPN, CDR2 SVGIG (reference sequence). With 5 bases clipped from V and 7 bases from J, the junction kept 6 bases outside the gene matches. CDR3 bases: TGTGCCTGGGGGGACAGGGGGAACGCTGGCTACACCTTC. This sequence encodes CAWGDRGNAGYTF.

The chain is built from TRBV19 and TRBJ1-5, with 8 bases aligning to TRBD1. V was clipped by 5 bases and J by 4 bases; unmatched bases: 4. The germline V gene encodes CDR1 LNHDA and CDR2 SQIVND (reference sequence). This CDR3 region has 14 residues. CDR3 residues: CASSVTGDNQPQHF. DNA for the CDR3: TGTGCCAGTAGTGTGACAGGGGATAATCAGCCCCAGCATTTT. Supplemented by reference TRBV19 and TRBJ1-5, the full variable domain reads DGGITQSPKYLFRKEGQNVTLSCEQNLNHDAMYWYRQDPGQGLRLIYYSQIVNDFQKGDIAEGYSVSREKKESFPLTVTSAQKNPTAFYLCASSVTGDNQPQHFGDGTRLSIL.

The chain joins TRBV11-3 to TRBJ1-1, with 7 bases lining up with TRBD1. The CDR3 spans 13 residues. Germline loops: CDR1 SGHNT, CDR2 YENEEA. With 3 bases clipped from V and 7 bases from J, the junction kept 5 bases outside the gene matches. CDR3 coding DNA: TGTGCCAGCAGCTTTGCTCGGACAGGTGAAGCTTTCTTT. It specifies CASSFARTGEAFF.

CDR3 bases: TGTGCCAGCAGCTTTGGCATCGCTGGAAACACCATATATTTT. The encoded protein is CASSFGIAGNTIYF. The chain employs TRBV5-5 and TRBJ1-3; D unresolved. The length of the CDR3 is 14 residues. Germline V gives CDR1 SGHKS, CDR2 YYEKEE (reference sequence). V lost 2 bases and J 2 bases, leaving 8 bases between the germline ends.

The chain recombines TRBV15 with TRBJ2-1; D is unresolved. This CDR3 region has 13 residues. Germline V gives CDR1 LNHNV, CDR2 YYDKDF (reference sequence). V was shortened by 0 bases and J by 7 bases, with 7 bases between the two germline ends. The CDR3 nucleotides read TGTGCCACCAGCAGAGAACGTAGAAATGAGCAGTTCTTC. Protein sequence: CATSRERRNEQFF.

This clone was seen a single time. The gene calls are TRBV4-2 and TRBJ2-3; a possible D gene is TRBD2 (5 bases). V lost 1 base, J lost 12 bases, and 11 bases lay in between. CDR1 LGHNA and CDR2 YNFKEQ come from the germline V gene. This CDR3 has 12 residues. The CDR3 region is CASSQGPRVQYF. In DNA form, the CDR3 reads TGTGCCAGCAGCCAAGGCCCGAGGGTACAGTATTTT.

The chain employs TRBV5-1 and TRBJ2-7, with 11 bases lining up with TRBD2. The trim removed 4 bases at V and 3 bases at J, leaving 3 bases unmatched. This CDR3 is built from 14 residues. CDR1 is SGHRS and CDR2 is YFSETQ in the germline V gene. The CDR3 coding sequence is TGCGCCAGCAGCCGGGGGACTAGCGGCTACGAGCAGTACTTC. The encoded protein is CASSRGTSGYEQYF.

The table lists this clone with a few counts. V is TRBV11-2 and J is TRBJ2-2; D remains unclear. The germline gives CDR1 SGHAT, CDR2 FQNNGV. The CDR3 loop spans 13 amino acids. V was cut by 5 bases and J by 3 bases, with 7 bases left in between. Here the CDR3 reads CASSPMDTGELFF. CDR3 bases: TGTGCCAGCAGCCCTATGGACACCGGGGAGCTGTTTTTT.

V is TRBV9 and J is TRBJ2-3; D not resolved. CDR3 length equals 12 residues. Germline V gene data show CDR1 as SGDLS and CDR2 as YYNGEE. V was shortened by 0 bases and J by 6 bases, with 5 bases between the two germline ends. CDR3 nucleotides: TGTGCCAGCAGCGTAGTCTCTGATACGCAGTATTTT. Protein sequence: CASSVVSDTQYF. The full variable domain, in which reference TRBV9 and TRBJ2-3 provide the parts outside the CDR3, is DSGVTQTPKHLITATGQRVTLRCSPRSGDLSVYWYQQSLDQGLQFLIQYYNGEERAKGNILERFSAQQFPDLHSELNLSSLELGDSALYFCASSVVSDTQYFGPGTRLTVL.

The CDR3 region is CASSPEGVSGAEAFF. CDR3 sequence (DNA): TGTGCCAGCTCACCAGAGGGGGTGTCTGGGGCTGAAGCTTTCTTT. The chain combines TRBV18 with TRBJ1-1, with D maybe TRBD1 (6 bases). CDR3 length: 15 residues. Between the trimmed V and J ends, which lost 2 bases and 6 bases, there was a span of 16 bases. Germline assignment: CDR1 KGHSH and CDR2 LQKENI.

The chain uses TRBV30 and TRBJ2-1, with D unclear. Trimming removed 5 bases at V and 4 bases at J, with 3 bases between. Per germline, CDR1 GTSNPN and CDR2 SVGIG (reference sequence). The CDR3 consists of 10 residues. CDR3 residues: CAWRYNEQFF. CDR3 nucleotide sequence: TGTGCCTGGCGTTACAATGAGCAGTTCTTC.

This clone was seen only a few times. This chain connects TRBV3-1 (or the pseudogene TRBV3-2) to TRBJ2-1; D might be TRBD2 (6 bases). CDR1 LGHDT and CDR2 YNNKEL come from the germline V gene (reference sequence). The CDR3 has 15 residues. V was cut by 3 bases and J by 3 bases, with 12 bases left in between. CDR3 loop: CASSQGLVRYNEQFF. The CDR3 DNA follows: TGTGCCAGCAGCCAGGGACTGGTACGCTACAATGAGCAGTTCTTC.

V is TRBV24-1 and J is TRBJ1-3; D gene unclear. This CDR3 spans 14 amino acids. CDR1 is KGHDR, CDR2 SFDVKD, per germline. Between the trimmed V and J ends, which lost 4 bases and 0 bases, there was a span of 6 bases. In DNA, the CDR3 is TGTGCCACCAGTGACCCGGGCTCTGGAAACACCATATATTTT. Protein: CATSDPGSGNTIYF.

This sequence joins TRBV28 and TRBJ2-1; 11 bases match TRBD2. CDR1 and CDR2 from the germline V gene are MDHEN and SYDVKM. V gave up 5 bases and J gave up 8 bases; unmatched junction bases: 2. CDR3 length: 13 amino acids. CDR3 DNA sequence: TGTGCCAGCAGTCCGGGACTAGCGGATGAGCAGTTCTTC. This sequence encodes CASSPGLADEQFF.